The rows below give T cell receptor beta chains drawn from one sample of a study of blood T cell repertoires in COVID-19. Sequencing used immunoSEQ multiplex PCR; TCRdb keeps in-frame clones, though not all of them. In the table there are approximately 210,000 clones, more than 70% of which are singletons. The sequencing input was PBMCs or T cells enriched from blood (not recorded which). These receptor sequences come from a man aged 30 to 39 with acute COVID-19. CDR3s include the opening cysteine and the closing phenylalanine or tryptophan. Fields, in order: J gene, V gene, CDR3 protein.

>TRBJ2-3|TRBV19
CASSLRDTDTQYF
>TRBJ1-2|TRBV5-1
CASSLGQGAYGYTF
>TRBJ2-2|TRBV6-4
CASRGTGDTGELFF
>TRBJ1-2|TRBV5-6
CASRDTNYGYTF
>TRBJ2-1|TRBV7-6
CASSRSTGRGNEQFF
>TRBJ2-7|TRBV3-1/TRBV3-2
CASSPPGAGGRYEQYF
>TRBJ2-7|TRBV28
CASSYPMGLAGGSSYSYEQYF
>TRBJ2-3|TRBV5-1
CASSLLSRPIGLAGGLSTDTQYF
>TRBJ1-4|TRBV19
CASSMPTDRATNEKLFF
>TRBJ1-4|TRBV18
CASSPPMGAGEKLFF
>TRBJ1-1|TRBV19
CASSILGFGTEAFF
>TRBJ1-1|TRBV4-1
CASEGTGTLVWTEAFF
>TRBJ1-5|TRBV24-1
CATSASGNQPQHF
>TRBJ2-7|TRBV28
CASSSTSPDWGEQYF
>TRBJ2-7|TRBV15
CATSGGTVSYEQYF
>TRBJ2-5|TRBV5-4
CASSSRQGPETQYF
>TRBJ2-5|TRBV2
CASSGDGQPLLETQYF
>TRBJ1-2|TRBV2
CASRGGEALYGYTF
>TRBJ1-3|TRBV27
CASSLNSGDYSGNTIYF
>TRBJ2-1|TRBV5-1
CASSFFEGGGEQFF
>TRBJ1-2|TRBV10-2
CASMGQEAIRNYGYTF
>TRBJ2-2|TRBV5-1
CASRETGANTGELFF
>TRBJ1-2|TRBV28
CASALGAGYGYTF
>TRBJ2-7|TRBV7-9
CASSRQGWYEQYF
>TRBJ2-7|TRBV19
CASSVQGTLYEQYF
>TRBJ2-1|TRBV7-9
CASSLPAGNEQFF
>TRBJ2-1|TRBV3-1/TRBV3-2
CASSQDSPSGGLNEQFF
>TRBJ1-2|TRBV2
CASGGQGIYGYTF
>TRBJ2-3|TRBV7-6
CASSLLAGNGADTQYF